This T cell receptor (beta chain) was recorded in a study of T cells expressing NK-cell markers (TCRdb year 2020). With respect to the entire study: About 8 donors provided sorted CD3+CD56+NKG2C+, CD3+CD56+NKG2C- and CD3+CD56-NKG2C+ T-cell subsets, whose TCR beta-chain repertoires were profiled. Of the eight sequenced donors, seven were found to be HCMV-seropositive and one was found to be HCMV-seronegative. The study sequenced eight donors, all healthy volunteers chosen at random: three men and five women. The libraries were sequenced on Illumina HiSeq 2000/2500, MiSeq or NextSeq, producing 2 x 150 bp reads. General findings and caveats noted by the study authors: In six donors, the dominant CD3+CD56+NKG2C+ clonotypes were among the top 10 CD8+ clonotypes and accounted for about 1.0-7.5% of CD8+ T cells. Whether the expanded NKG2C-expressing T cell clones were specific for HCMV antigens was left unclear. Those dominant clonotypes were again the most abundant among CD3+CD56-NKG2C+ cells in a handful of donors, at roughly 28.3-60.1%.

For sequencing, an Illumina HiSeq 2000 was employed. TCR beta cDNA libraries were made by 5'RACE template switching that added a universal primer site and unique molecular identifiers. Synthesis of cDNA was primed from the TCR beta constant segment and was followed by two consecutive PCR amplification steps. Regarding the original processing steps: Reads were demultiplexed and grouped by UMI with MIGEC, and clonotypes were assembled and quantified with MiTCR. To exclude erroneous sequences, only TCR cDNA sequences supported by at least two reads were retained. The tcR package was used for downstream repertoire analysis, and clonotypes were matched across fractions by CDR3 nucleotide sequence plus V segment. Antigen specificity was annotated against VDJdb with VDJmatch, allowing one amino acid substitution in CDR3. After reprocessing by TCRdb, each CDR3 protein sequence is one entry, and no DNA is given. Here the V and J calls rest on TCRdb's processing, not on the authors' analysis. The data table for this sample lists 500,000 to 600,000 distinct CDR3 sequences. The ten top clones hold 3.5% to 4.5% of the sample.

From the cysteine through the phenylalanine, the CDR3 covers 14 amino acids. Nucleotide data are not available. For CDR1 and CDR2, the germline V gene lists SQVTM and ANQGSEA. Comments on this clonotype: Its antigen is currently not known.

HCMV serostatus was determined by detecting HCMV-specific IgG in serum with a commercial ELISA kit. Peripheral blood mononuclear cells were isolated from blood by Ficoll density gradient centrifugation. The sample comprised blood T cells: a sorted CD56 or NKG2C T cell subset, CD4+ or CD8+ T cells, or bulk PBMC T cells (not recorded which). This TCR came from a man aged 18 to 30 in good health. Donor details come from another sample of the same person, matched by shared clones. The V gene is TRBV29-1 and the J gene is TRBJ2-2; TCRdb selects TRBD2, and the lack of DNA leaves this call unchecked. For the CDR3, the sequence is CSVVWVGGIGELFF.